The T cell receptor beta chain under discussion was sequenced for a study of blood T cell repertoires in COVID-19. Looking at the study overall: Nucleic acid was either cDNA or gDNA, and it came from T cells, B-cell-depleted T cells, or PBMCs.

V shed 4 bases, J shed 4 bases, and the junction held 6 bases outside the gene matches. Germline V gives CDR1 KGHDR, CDR2 SFDVKD. This CDR3 is 15 amino acids long. Assay used: immunoSEQ multiplex PCR; TCRdb lists only in-frame clones, some missing. The data show tens of thousands of clones, with 85% to 90% seen just once and roughly an eighth held by the top ten. The sequenced material came from peripheral blood. This TCR came from a human donor in a cohort sampled during active COVID-19. The V call is TRBV24-1, the J call TRBJ1-5, with 7 nucleotides matching TRBD1. The CDR3 DNA reads as TGTGCCACCAGTGACCCAGGGGGAGGAAATCAGCCCCAGCATTTT. It encodes CATSDPGGGNQPQHF.